These T cell receptor beta chains were read from a single sample in a study of T cells in Graves' hyperthyroidism and ophthalmopathy. MiXCR, applied by TCRdb to the multiplex PCR reads, yields one record per CDR3 protein. The sample has about 640,000 distinct CDR3 sequences; around 20% are singletons. The sample consisted of blood. These receptors were collected from a man aged 25 to 40 with Graves' ophthalmopathy. The CDR3 runs from the conserved cysteine through the conserved F or W. A D gene is named only where the DNA matches it firmly. Rows may omit the clone size; those that give it use once, few, many or a size class.

>.|TRBJ1-2|TRBV19|.
CASSISTENYGYTF
TGTGCCAGTAGTATTTCGACAGAAAACTATGGCTACACCTTC
>many|TRBJ1-2|TRBV2|TRBD1
CARQGDNYGYTF
TGTGCCAGACAGGGGGACAACTATGGCTACACCTTC
>.|TRBJ2-7|TRBV19|.
CASRLGGEQYF
TGTGCCAGTAGGTTAGGAGGCGAGCAGTACTTC
>few|TRBJ1-5|TRBV27|.
CASSLWFDQPQHF
TGTGCCAGCAGTTTATGGTTCGATCAGCCCCAGCATTTT
>.|TRBJ1-1|TRBV29-1|.
CSVQTGPNTEAFF
TGCAGCGTGCAGACAGGACCTAACACTGAAGCTTTCTTT
>.|TRBJ2-3|TRBV3-1|.
CASSLDGITDTQYF
TGTGCCAGCAGCCTAGACGGGATCACAGATACGCAGTATTTT
>.|TRBJ2-7|TRBV6-2/TRBV6-3|TRBD2
CASSTQDTPGGGEQYF
TGTGCCAGCAGTACGCAAGACACCCCTGGCGGGGGCGAGCAGTACTTC
>many|TRBJ2-1|TRBV7-3|.
CASSPNGMAGNEQFF
TGTGCCAGCAGTCCCAACGGGATGGCTGGCAATGAGCAGTTCTTC
>.|TRBJ2-7|TRBV7-3|TRBD1
CASSSTGGGGEQYF
TGTGCCAGCAGCTCTACAGGGGGCGGCGGCGAGCAGTACTTC
>few|TRBJ2-2|TRBV20-1|.
CSVNNLGTGELFF
TGCAGTGTTAATAACTTGGGCACCGGGGAGCTGTTTTTT
>many|TRBJ2-1|TRBV28|.
CASSLGRDTYNEQFF
TGTGCCAGCAGTTTAGGTAGGGACACTTACAATGAGCAGTTCTTC
>.|TRBJ2-7|TRBV4-1|TRBD2
CASSRLSGASYEQYF
TGCGCCAGCAGCCGCCTCAGCGGGGCCTCCTACGAGCAGTACTTC
>.|TRBJ2-7|TRBV4-2|.
CASSQDPLAEQYF
TGTGCCAGCAGCCAAGATCCGCTGGCGGAGCAGTACTTC
>.|TRBJ2-1|TRBV7-9|TRBD1
CASPPGTGNQGAYNEQFF
TGTGCCAGCCCTCCAGGGACAGGGAACCAAGGCGCCTACAATGAGCAGTTCTTC
>many|TRBJ2-7|TRBV18|.
CASSSGATSYEQYF
TGTGCCAGCTCCTCAGGGGCTACTTCCTACGAGCAGTACTTC
>.|TRBJ2-3|TRBV7-9|.
CASSFARDSLTDTQYF
TGTGCCAGCAGCTTTGCCCGGGACTCCCTCACAGATACGCAGTATTTT
>.|TRBJ1-4|TRBV6-1|.
CASSEWGNEKLFF
TGTGCCAGCTCGGAGTGGGGAAATGAAAAACTGTTTTTT
>.|TRBJ2-2|TRBV29-1|TRBD2
CSVEGLAGGPGTGELFF
TGCAGCGTTGAAGGGCTAGCGGGAGGGCCAGGTACCGGGGAGCTGTTTTTT
>few|TRBJ2-5|TRBV12-3/TRBV12-4|TRBD1
CASSGGRGIETQYF
TGTGCCAGCAGTGGTGGCAGGGGGATAGAGACCCAGTACTTC
>.|TRBJ2-2|TRBV4-3|TRBD2
CASSPSASGSGELFF
TGCGCCAGCAGCCCATCGGCTAGCGGATCCGGGGAGCTGTTTTTT
>.|TRBJ2-5|TRBV27|.
CASSVRGERTGLETQYF
TGTGCCAGCAGTGTAAGGGGGGAACGGACAGGATTGGAGACCCAGTACTTC
>many|TRBJ2-2|TRBV28|TRBD2
CASSLSALRLAATGELFF
TGTGCCAGCAGTTTATCTGCCCTGCGGCTAGCGGCCACCGGGGAGCTGTTTTTT
>many|TRBJ2-7|TRBV28|.
CASSLQRGGQPSYEQYF
TGTGCCAGCAGTTTACAAAGGGGGGGACAGCCCTCCTACGAGCAGTACTTC
>.|TRBJ2-1|TRBV16|.
CASSHWDEQFF
TGTGCCAGCAGCCATTGGGATGAGCAGTTCTTC
>many|TRBJ2-7|TRBV20-1|TRBD1
CSAPDRESYEQYF
TGCAGTGCTCCGGACAGGGAGAGCTACGAGCAGTACTTC
>.|TRBJ2-1|TRBV19|.
CASSINANEQFF
TGTGCCAGTAGTATTAATGCCAATGAGCAGTTCTTC
>many|TRBJ1-1|TRBV12-3/TRBV12-4|.
CASSLKASANRAIAFF
TGTGCCAGCAGTTTAAAGGCATCTGCTAACCGAGCCATCGCTTTCTTT
>once|TRBJ2-3|TRBV7-2|.
CASSLMGDTQYF
TGTGCCAGCAGCTTAATGGGGGATACGCAGTATTTT
>many|TRBJ1-4|TRBV3-1|.
CASSLGTMAANEKLFF
TGTGCCAGCAGCCTGGGAACGATGGCTGCTAATGAAAAACTGTTTTTT
>many|TRBJ2-3|TRBV7-3|.
CASSFMGVGTDTQYF
TGTGCCAGCAGCTTCATGGGTGTAGGCACAGATACGCAGTATTTT
>few|TRBJ2-7|TRBV30|.
CAWSALGEDRSYEQYF
TGTGCCTGGAGTGCCTTGGGGGAGGATCGCTCCTACGAGCAGTACTTC
>few|TRBJ2-3|TRBV20-1|TRBD1
CSASRDRVEDTQYF
TGCAGTGCTAGCAGGGACAGGGTTGAGGATACGCAGTATTTT
>few|TRBJ2-1|TRBV28|TRBD2
CASSLNVLAGAADEQFF
TGTGCCAGCAGTTTAAATGTTTTAGCGGGAGCCGCGGATGAGCAGTTCTTC
>.|TRBJ2-7|TRBV4-1|.
CASSLDAGVPYEQYF
TGCGCCAGCAGCCTAGATGCTGGAGTTCCCTACGAGCAGTACTTC
>once|TRBJ1-1|TRBV12-3/TRBV12-4|TRBD1
CASSLGQGRAFF
TGTGCCAGCAGTCTAGGACAGGGGCGGGCTTTCTTT
>few|TRBJ2-7|TRBV4-3|.
CASSQDRLSLGYEQYF
TGCGCCAGCAGCCAAGACAGGTTAAGTCTTGGCTACGAGCAGTACTTC
>.|TRBJ1-1|TRBV27|TRBD1
CASSVYRRGRNTEAFF
TGTGCCAGCAGTGTTTATAGGAGGGGGCGGAACACTGAAGCTTTCTTT
>.|TRBJ2-4|TRBV28|.
CASSLSFAAGLAKNIQYF
TGTGCCAGCAGTTTATCTTTTGCGGCAGGTCTAGCCAAAAACATTCAGTACTTC
>many|TRBJ1-4|TRBV18|.
CASSATNEKLFF
TGTGCCAGCTCTGCAACTAATGAAAAACTGTTTTTT
>.|TRBJ2-5|TRBV12-5|.
CASGWSADGTQETQYF
TGTGCTAGTGGTTGGTCCGCGGACGGAACTCAAGAGACCCAGTACTTC
>few|TRBJ2-1|TRBV15|.
CATSRSMRCDEQFF
TGTGCCACCAGCCGATCGATGAGGTGCGATGAGCAGTTCTTC
>.|TRBJ2-7|TRBV2|TRBD2
CAIKSGRVAYEQYF
TGTGCCATCAAGAGCGGGAGGGTCGCCTACGAGCAGTACTTC
>once|TRBJ1-1|TRBV6-5|.
CASSYAANTEAFF
TGTGCCAGCAGTTACGCGGCAAACACTGAAGCTTTCTTT
>few|TRBJ1-1|TRBV4-1|.
CASSQDGVTEAFF
TGCGCCAGCAGCCAAGATGGGGTCACTGAAGCTTTCTTT
>few|TRBJ2-4|TRBV7-2|.
CASSLFRATGFKNIQYF
TGTGCCAGCAGCTTATTCCGCGCTACAGGGTTCAAAAACATTCAGTACTTC
>many|TRBJ2-1|TRBV2|TRBD2
CASSEGTSGYNEQFF
TGTGCCAGCTCAGAGGGGACTAGCGGATACAATGAGCAGTTCTTC
>few|TRBJ1-2|TRBV7-8|TRBD1
CASSLHPGDRGHGYTF
TGTGCCAGCAGCTTACACCCCGGGGACAGGGGTCATGGCTACACCTTC
>many|TRBJ1-5|TRBV3-1|TRBD1
CASSPGTGGNQPQHF
TGTGCCAGCAGCCCGGGGACAGGGGGGAATCAGCCCCAGCATTTT
>few|TRBJ1-5|TRBV4-2|.
CASSHSSQDQPQHF
TGTGCCAGCAGCCACAGCAGCCAGGATCAGCCCCAGCATTTT
>.|TRBJ1-2|TRBV9|.
CASSRTGRDYGYTF
TGTGCCAGCAGCCGCACGGGGCGGGACTATGGCTACACCTTC